This entry concerns a single T cell receptor (beta chain). As originally analysed: Amplification with reference gene primers provided the estimates of nucleated cell counts. The method was immunoSEQ multiplex PCR; TCRdb's version includes in-frame clones alone and lacks a portion of them. V, J and clone size are taken as reported in that table, and D and trimming were inferred from the DNA itself. The sample yields approximately 220,000 clones, 75% to 85% seen once. This record belongs to a study of blood T cell repertoires in COVID-19. Study information: Nucleic acid was either cDNA or gDNA, and it came from T cells, B-cell-depleted T cells, or PBMCs.

CDR1 is MGHRA, CDR2 YSYEKL, per germline. Trimming shortened V by 4 bases and J by 1 base, and 13 bases separated the two germline ends. CDR3 length: 15 residues. The chain links TRBV4-1 to TRBJ2-5; maybe TRBD2 (6 bases). The specimen sequenced was peripheral blood. The clonotype was recovered from a woman aged 70-85 years with acute or convalescent COVID-19. The CDR3 loop reads CASSLIGGAQETQYF. CDR3 coding DNA: TGCGCCAGCAGCCTAATCGGCGGGGCCCAAGAGACCCAGTACTTC.